This TCR beta chain was captured in a study of cytomegalovirus exposure and HLA in healthy donors. PCR used 60 Vbeta primers and 13 Jbeta primers. Assay: immunoSEQ multiplex PCR; the TCRdb copy retains only in-frame clones and omits some. Here the sample spans some 200,000 clones, over 60% being singletons. The germline V gene has CDR1 KGHSH and CDR2 LQKENI. The CDR3 contains 13 residues. The junction had 5 bases not matched to a gene; V was cut back by 8 bases and J by 6 bases. This clone has just one count. This clonotype originated in a man aged 18 to 30 in good health and CMV-seronegative. This sequence joins TRBV18 and TRBJ1-1, with 11 bases aligning to TRBD1. The sequenced sample was PBMCs. In DNA, the CDR3 is TGTGCCAGCCACCGGGGACAGGGGGCTGAAGCTTTCTTT. As protein: CASHRGQGAEAFF.